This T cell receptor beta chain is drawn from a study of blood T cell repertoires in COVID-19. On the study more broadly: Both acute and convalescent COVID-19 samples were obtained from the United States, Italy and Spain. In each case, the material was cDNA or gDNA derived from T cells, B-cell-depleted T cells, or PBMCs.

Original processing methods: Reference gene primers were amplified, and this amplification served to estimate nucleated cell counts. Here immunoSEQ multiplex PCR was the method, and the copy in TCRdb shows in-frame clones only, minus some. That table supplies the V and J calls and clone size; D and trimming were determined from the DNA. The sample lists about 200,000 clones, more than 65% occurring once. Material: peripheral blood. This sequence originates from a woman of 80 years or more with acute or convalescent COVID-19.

This chain's CDR3 is CASSGGLWTGELFF. The CDR3 DNA reads as TGTGCCAGCAGTGGAGGGCTTTGGACCGGGGAGCTGTTTTTT. The rearrangement joins TRBV25-1 to TRBJ2-2; perhaps TRBD2 as D (5 bases). Per the germline V gene, CDR1 is MGHDK and CDR2 is SYGVNS. The CDR3 loop spans 14 amino acids. V lost 4 bases and J 5 bases, leaving 11 bases between the germline ends.